The 2 T cell receptor beta chains reported below all come from one sample, sequenced in a study of blood T cell repertoires in COVID-19. The method was immunoSEQ multiplex PCR; TCRdb's version includes in-frame clones alone and lacks a portion of them. The repertoire includes around 330,000 clones, approximately 87% of them detected once, and under 5% sits in the top ten. Specimen: peripheral blood. These receptors originate from a woman aged 50 to 60 with active or convalescent COVID-19.

This clone has only a few counts. The chain has TRBV5-1 and TRBJ1-2; 7 bases match TRBD1. CDR3 length: 14 residues. Germline V gene lookup returns CDR1 SGHRS and CDR2 YFSETQ. The V segment lost 5 bases and the J segment 5 bases; nucleotides outside the gene matches: 9. The CDR3 here is CASSPDRALYGYTF. The CDR3 DNA reads TGCGCCAGCAGTCCTGACAGGGCCCTATATGGCTACACCTTC.

V is TRBV11-1 and J is TRBJ1-2; TRBD1 aligns across 11 bases. The germline V gene has CDR1 SGHAT and CDR2 FQDESV (reference sequence). CDR3 length equals 15 residues. The V and J ends lost 2 bases and 7 bases, in that order; junction bases with no gene match: 6. The CDR3 reads CASSLRGQGAPGYTF. Written as DNA, the CDR3 is TGTGCCAGCAGCTTACGAGGACAGGGGGCGCCTGGCTACACCTTC.